The clone carrying this TCR beta chain was counted a single time. Its antigen is unknown. The sample comes from a study of immune evolution from preneoplasia to lung adenocarcinoma. Overall study results and limits: T cell clonality was higher in KRAS-mutant than EGFR-mutant or wild-type nodules. Top clone frequencies peaked in normal lung, apparently declining through invasive adenocarcinoma. Later-stage lesions appeared to have more T cells, more diversity, less clonality.

The CDR3 totals 13 residues. CDR1 is SNHLY, CDR2 FYNNEI, per germline. The V gene lost 3 bases and the J gene lost 5 bases, with 10 bases spanning the gap. Assay: immunoSEQ multiplex PCR; the TCRdb copy retains only in-frame clones and omits some. Here the sample spans about 8,300 clones, roughly 80% being singletons. Patients had resection in Japan or China between the mid-2010s and the late 2010s. The sequenced sample consisted of FFPE invasive lung adenocarcinoma tissue. The rearrangement links TRBV2 to TRBJ1-2; TRBD1 is a possible D gene (6 bases). This receptor was identified in a person aged 50-70 years with lung adenocarcinoma. The chain's CDR3 is CASSEYREYGYTF. Here the CDR3 DNA reads TGTGCCAGCAGTGAGTACAGGGAATATGGCTACACCTTC.